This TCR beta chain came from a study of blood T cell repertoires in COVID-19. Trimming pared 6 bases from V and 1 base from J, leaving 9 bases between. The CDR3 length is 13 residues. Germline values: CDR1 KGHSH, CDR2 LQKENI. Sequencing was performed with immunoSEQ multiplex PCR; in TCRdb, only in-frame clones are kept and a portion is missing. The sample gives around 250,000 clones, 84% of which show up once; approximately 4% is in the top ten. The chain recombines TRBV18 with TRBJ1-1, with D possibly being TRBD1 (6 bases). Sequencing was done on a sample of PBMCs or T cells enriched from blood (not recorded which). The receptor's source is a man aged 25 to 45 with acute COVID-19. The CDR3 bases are TGTGCCAGCTCCCCGACAGGGAACACTGAAGCTTTCTTT. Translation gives CASSPTGNTEAFF.